This TCR beta chain stems from a study of shared clonotypes between healthy human individuals. Sequencing used immunoSEQ multiplex PCR; TCRdb keeps in-frame clones, though not all of them. The sample shows around 1,100,000 clones, approximately 80% of them seen only once. Deletions cut 4 bases from V and 2 bases from J, with 10 bases between. This CDR3 is 13 amino acids long. Germline CDR1 is SGHRS and CDR2 is YFSETQ. Material for sequencing was memory CD4+ T cells from PBMCs. As to subset: CD45RA-negative fraction. This receptor was taken from a man aged 18 to 30 in good health. Some clones in this sample may be carry-over from other donors' samples. V gene TRBV5-1 combines with J gene TRBJ2-7, with a tentative D call TRBD2 (5 bases). The CDR3 loop is CASSPGGTYEQYF. CDR3 bases: TGCGCCAGCAGCCCCGGAGGTACCTACGAGCAGTACTTC.